The clone carrying this TCR beta chain has a single count. Its antigen is as yet unknown. The data derive from a study of vaccination effects on CD4 cells after COVID-19. Turning to the study itself: Sampling occurred 16 days and one week pre-vaccination in a couple of convalescent patients. Study findings and constraints: The study found that post-vaccine spike-reactive clones in convalescents were mainly new vaccine-induced clones.

The V and J ends lost 1 base and 3 bases, in that order; junction bases with no gene match: 5. The length of the CDR3 is 16 residues. The V gene's germline CDR1 is SGHTA and CDR2 FQGNSA. Peptide-pool stimulation followed by sequencing identified expanded antigen-specific CD4+ clonotypes in the ViraFEST assay. Subsequent to a culture period of about ten days, CD4+ T cells were isolated. Between March and December 2020, the person had a SARS-CoV-2 infection that PCR confirmed. Days 3 and 7 were when half the medium was replaced with IL-2 medium. Libraries were prepared by immunoSEQ multiplex PCR; TCRdb keeps only in-frame clonotypes and omits some of them. This table holds roughly 45,000 clones, approximately 70% found once.

This chain links TRBV7-2 with TRBJ2-1, with 8 nucleotides matching TRBD2. The sequence was obtained from a human donor who had a prior SARS-CoV-2 infection. The sequenced sample was CD4+ T cells from PBMCs cultured with a peptide pool, obtained before COVID-19 vaccination. CDR3 residues: CASSLGGSGDYNEQFF. The CDR3 region has the DNA TGTGCCAGCAGCTTAGGGGGTAGCGGGGACTACAATGAGCAGTTCTTC.